Below, 20 T cell receptor beta chains from the same sample are listed, as sequenced in a study of blood T cell repertoires in COVID-19. Repertoires were generated with immunoSEQ multiplex PCR, while TCRdb's copy carries only in-frame clones and drops some. Among about 160,000 clones listed, about 83% were seen once. Sequencing input: peripheral blood. The receptors stem from a woman in her sixties or seventies with COVID-19, enrolled during active disease.

The chain recombines TRBV7-9 with TRBJ2-6; possibly TRBD2 for D (5 bases). CDR1 SEHNR and CDR2 FQNEAQ come from the germline V gene (reference sequence). The CDR3 spans 15 residues. The V and J ends lost 5 bases and 3 bases respectively, with 11 bases between them. The CDR3 here is CASSASGSGANVLTF. The CDR3 coding sequence is TGTGCCAGCAGCGCCAGCGGAAGTGGGGCCAACGTCCTGACTTTC.

This rearrangement joins TRBV7-9 to TRBJ1-2, with 9 bases that match TRBD1. After removal of 7 bases from V and 3 bases from J, the junction contained 12 bases not matched to a gene. Germline loops: CDR1 SEHNR, CDR2 FQNEAQ (reference sequence). This CDR3 spans 16 amino acids. CDR3 DNA: TGTGCCAGCACTTCCGGGACAGGGTTTGGCGACTATGGCTACACCTTC. It translates to CASTSGTGFGDYGYTF.

The table lists this clone with a count of one. The V call is TRBV2, the J call TRBJ2-1, with TRBD2 matching 12 bases. With V trimmed by 8 bases and J by 6 bases, 8 bases remained unmatched. There are 15 residues in the CDR3. From germline, CDR1 is SNHLY and CDR2 FYNNEI. The CDR3 loop reads CASSPTSGGPNEQFF. In DNA form, the CDR3 reads TGTGCCAGCTCTCCGACTAGCGGGGGACCCAATGAGCAGTTCTTC.

The genes are TRBV15 and TRBJ2-1, with TRBD1 matching over 7 bases. The CDR3 spans 14 residues. CDR1 is LNHNV, CDR2 YYDKDF, per germline (reference sequence). V was pared by 9 bases and J by 4 bases, with 9 bases of the junction left unmatched. CDR3 residues: CATRRDRKYNEQFF. The CDR3 bases are TGTGCCACTAGACGGGACAGAAAGTACAATGAGCAGTTCTTC.

The gene calls are TRBV4-2 and TRBJ1-2; D might be TRBD1 (6 bases). CDR3 length: 12 residues. V lost 2 bases and J lost 5, with 6 bases in between. Germline loops: CDR1 LGHNA, CDR2 YNFKEQ. The CDR3 DNA sequence: TGTGCCAGCAGCCAAACAGGGTATGGCTACACCTTC. Translation: CASSQTGYGYTF.

The chain uses TRBV3-1 (or the pseudogene TRBV3-2) and TRBJ2-1; maybe TRBD2 (6 bases). Trimming removed 4 bases at V and 5 bases at J, with 18 bases between. There are 16 residues in the CDR3. Germline V gene lookup returns CDR1 LGHDT and CDR2 YNNKEL (reference sequence). The DNA of the CDR3 is TGTGCCAGCAGCCTGACTAGTTCGTGGAGGGACAATGAGCAGTTCTTC. Residues: CASSLTSSWRDNEQFF.

The chain uses TRBV19 and TRBJ1-6, with D possibly TRBD1 on 6 matching bases. Trimming stripped 8 bases from V and 8 bases from J, with 13 bases between. Germline CDR1 reads LNHDA; CDR2 reads SQIVND (reference sequence). The CDR3 contains 13 residues. The CDR3 protein is CASRQVGDSPLHF. In nucleotides, the CDR3 is TGTGCCAGTCGACAGGTAGGGGATTCACCCCTCCACTTT.

The gene calls are TRBV4-2 and TRBJ2-2; 7 bases line up with TRBD2. This CDR3 is built from 16 residues. Germline CDR1 reads LGHNA; CDR2 reads YNFKEQ. V was clipped by 7 bases and J by 0 bases; unmatched bases: 8. The CDR3 DNA reads as TGTGCCAGCACCCGGGGGGAGGGAACGAACACCGGGGAGCTGTTTTTT. Its translation: CASTRGEGTNTGELFF.

V gene TRBV10-3 combines with J gene TRBJ2-4; D is undetermined. Trimming removed 2 bases at V and 0 bases at J, with 8 bases between. The CDR3 contains 15 residues. CDR1 is ENHRY, CDR2 SYGVKD, per germline. Here the CDR3 reads CAISETDIAKNIQYF. In DNA form, the CDR3 reads TGTGCCATCAGTGAGACAGATATAGCCAAAAACATTCAGTACTTC.

V is TRBV5-1 and J is TRBJ1-4; 8 bases fit TRBD1. The CDR3 consists of 17 residues. The trim removed 0 bases at V and 6 bases at J, leaving 10 bases unmatched. The germline CDR1 and CDR2 sequences are SGHRS and YFSETQ. The CDR3 reads CASSLGLTGTGYEKLFF. As DNA, the CDR3 is TGCGCCAGCAGCTTGGGGCTCACCGGGACAGGCTATGAAAAACTGTTTTTT.

The V call is TRBV15, the J call TRBJ1-1; 8 bases are a match to TRBD1. The germline V gene has CDR1 LNHNV and CDR2 YYDKDF (reference sequence). The J segment lost 8 bases and the V segment lost 0 bases, leaving 8 bases of the junction unmatched. This CDR3 region has 15 residues. The CDR3 loop reads CATSRDPDRASEAFF. DNA for the CDR3: TGTGCCACCAGCAGAGACCCGGACAGGGCTTCCGAAGCTTTCTTT. The full variable domain, completed using reference TRBV15 and TRBJ1-1, is DAMVIQNPRYQVTQFGKPVTLSCSQTLNHNVMYWYQQKSSQAPKLLFHYYDKDFNNEADTPDNFQSRRPNTSFCFLDIRSPGLGDTAMYLCATSRDPDRASEAFFGQGTRLTVV.

V is TRBV2 and J is TRBJ1-5; 7 bases agree with TRBD1. The V gene's germline CDR1 is SNHLY and CDR2 FYNNEI. The length of the CDR3 is 14 residues. The J segment lost 3 bases and the V segment lost 7 bases, leaving 6 bases of the junction unmatched. This chain's CDR3 is CASNPGQNNQPQHF. Here the CDR3 DNA reads TGTGCCAGCAACCCGGGACAGAACAATCAGCCCCAGCATTTT.

The genes are TRBV7-3 and TRBJ2-1; 13 nucleotides match TRBD2. V lost 5 bases, J lost 0 bases, and 10 bases stayed unmatched. Germline assignment: CDR1 SGHTA and CDR2 FQGTGA. CDR3 length: 19 amino acids. CDR3 sequence: CASSLRTSGGASSYNEQFF. The CDR3 DNA reads TGTGCCAGCAGCCTACGGACTAGCGGGGGAGCAAGCTCCTACAATGAGCAGTTCTTC.

The V and J genes are TRBV3-1 (or the pseudogene TRBV3-2) and TRBJ1-5, with no clear D. Germline values: CDR1 LGHDT, CDR2 YNNKEL (reference sequence). V gave up 0 bases and J gave up 3 bases, with 9 bases separating them. This CDR3 has 15 amino acids. The CDR3 DNA reads TGTGCCAGCAGCCAAGATGGGCAGATCAATCAGCCCCAGCATTTT. Translating it yields CASSQDGQINQPQHF.

This clone was detected only once. The rearrangement uses TRBV28 and TRBJ1-2, with D possibly matching TRBD1 (6 bases). CDR3 size: 14 residues. From germline, CDR1 is MDHEN and CDR2 SYDVKM. The V end was cut by 2 bases, the J end by 8 bases, with 15 bases between. The CDR3 is CASSLEGDRSGYTF. The DNA of the CDR3 is TGTGCCAGCAGTTTAGAGGGCGACAGGTCGGGCTACACCTTC.

The V and J genes are TRBV29-1 and TRBJ1-6; TRBD1 is a possible D gene (6 bases). Trimming left V 6 bases short and J 6 bases short, with 12 bases between. The germline CDR1 and CDR2 sequences are SQVTM and ANQGSEA. The CDR3 spans 13 residues. This CDR3 reads CSVSRGGNSPLHF. The CDR3 coding sequence is TGCAGCGTGTCGAGAGGGGGTAATTCACCCCTCCACTTT. Full variable domain (outside the CDR3, taken from reference TRBV29-1 and TRBJ1-6): SAVISQKPSRDICQRGTSLTIQCQVDSQVTMMFWYRQQPGQSLTLIATANQGSEATYESGFVIDKFPISRPNLTFSTLTVSNMSPEDSSIYLCSVSRGGNSPLHFGNGTRLTVT.

V and J are TRBV5-1 and TRBJ1-2, with D possibly TRBD1 on 5 matching bases. Germline-derived CDR1 and CDR2 are SGHRS and YFSETQ. The ends were cut back, 0 bases at V and 3 bases at J, with 9 bases in the middle. This CDR3 has 14 amino acids. The CDR3 reads CASSLVGGDYGYTF. The CDR3 nucleotides are TGCGCCAGCAGCTTGGTCGGAGGGGACTATGGCTACACCTTC.

V gene TRBV7-2 combines with J gene TRBJ2-1, with 8 nucleotides matching TRBD2. CDR3 length: 15 amino acids. Germline lookup yields CDR1 SGHTA and CDR2 FQGNSA. V lost 6 bases, J lost 4 bases, and 8 bases stayed unmatched. The chain's CDR3 is CASSPPSGGYNEQFF. The CDR3 nucleotides read TGTGCCAGCAGTCCCCCCAGCGGGGGATACAATGAGCAGTTCTTC.

V usage is TRBV9 and J usage is TRBJ2-7; 8 positions match TRBD2. CDR1 and CDR2 from the germline V gene are SGDLS and YYNGEE. Unmatched junction bases numbered 7, after V lost 4 bases and J lost 4 bases. The CDR3 totals 14 residues. In DNA, the CDR3 is TGTGCCAGCAGCCCAACGGGGGGGACATACGAGCAGTACTTC. This sequence encodes CASSPTGGTYEQYF. Using reference TRBV9 and TRBJ2-7 for the parts outside the CDR3, the full variable domain is DSGVTQTPKHLITATGQRVTLRCSPRSGDLSVYWYQQSLDQGLQFLIQYYNGEERAKGNILERFSAQQFPDLHSELNLSSLELGDSALYFCASSPTGGTYEQYFGPGTRLTVT.

The chain carries TRBV19 and TRBJ2-5, with a tentative D call TRBD1 (6 bases). CDR1 and CDR2 (germline): LNHDA, SQIVND (reference sequence). V lost 6 bases and J 5 bases, leaving 10 bases between the germline ends. This CDR3 comprises 12 residues. Here the CDR3 DNA reads TGTGCCAGTAGCGGACAGAGGGAGACCCAGTACTTC. Translation: CASSGQRETQYF.